Shown below are 30 T cell receptor beta chains from a single sample sequenced in a study of blood T cell repertoires in COVID-19. Libraries were prepared by immunoSEQ multiplex PCR; TCRdb keeps only in-frame clonotypes and omits some of them. The sample holds 130,000 to 150,000 clones, about 79% seen once. Specimen: peripheral blood. The receptor source for this set is a man between 60 and 75 years old with active or convalescent COVID-19.

The V call is TRBV19, the J call TRBJ1-2; 7 positions match TRBD1. This CDR3 is 14 amino acids long. V lost 3 bases to trimming and J lost 8 bases; unmatched junction nucleotides: 9. Germline V gene data show CDR1 as LNHDA and CDR2 as SQIVND (reference sequence). CDR3 residues: CASSMTRGRDGYTF. The CDR3 DNA reads TGTGCCAGTAGTATGACCAGGGGGAGAGACGGCTACACCTTC.

The CDR3 coding sequence is TGTGCCAGCAGCTTAGCAGGTGCTAGCGCTTACGAGCAGTACTTC. Its translation is CASSLAGASAYEQYF. The chain combines TRBV7-2 with TRBJ2-7; D is possibly TRBD2 (6 bases). The CDR3 loop spans 15 amino acids. Germline V gives CDR1 SGHTA, CDR2 FQGNSA. V lost 0 bases and J lost 4, with 13 bases in between.

As to this clone: The junction departs from the called germline gene at one end, perhaps through a read error. This chain joins TRBV3-1 (or the pseudogene TRBV3-2) and TRBJ2-2, with 12 bases identical to TRBD2. The length of the CDR3 is 19 residues. CDR1 is LGHDT and CDR2 is YNNKEL in the germline V gene (reference sequence). In DNA form, the CDR3 reads TGTGCCAGCAGCAAAGAAGGGACTAGCGGGTGGCTGGACATCGGGGAGCTGTTTTTT. It encodes CASSKEGTSGWLDIGELFF.

V is TRBV7-8 and J is TRBJ2-7, with 9 bases matching TRBD1. From germline, CDR1 is SGHVS and CDR2 FQNEAQ. This CDR3 region has 14 residues. J lost 5 bases, V lost 0 bases, and 2 bases had no gene match. The CDR3 DNA reads as TGTGCCAGCAGCTTAGCGGGGACAGGGCACGAGCAGTACTTC. Translation: CASSLAGTGHEQYF.

This chain joins TRBV5-8 and TRBJ2-1; TRBD1 matches 7 bases. The J segment lost 5 bases and the V segment lost 3 bases, leaving 11 bases of the junction unmatched. The CDR3 has 16 amino acids. In germline, CDR1 is SGHTS, CDR2 YDEGEE. The CDR3 here is CASSSLKGASDNEQFF. In nucleotides, the CDR3 is TGTGCCAGCAGCTCCCTGAAGGGGGCTTCGGACAATGAGCAGTTCTTC.

The J gene is TRBJ2-3, the V gene TRBV30, with 15 positions matching TRBD2. Germline V CDR1 and CDR2: GTSNPN, SVGIG (reference sequence). The CDR3 consists of 19 residues. V dropped 4 bases and J dropped 0; count of bases not matched to a gene: 11. CDR3 sequence reads: CAWKGGLAGGPISTDTQYF. Written as DNA, the CDR3 is TGTGCCTGGAAGGGGGGACTAGCGGGAGGTCCAATAAGCACAGATACGCAGTATTTT. Together with reference TRBV30 and TRBJ2-3, the CDR3 gives the full variable domain: SQTIHQWPATLVQPVGSPLSLECTVEGTSNPNLYWYRQAAGRGLQLLFYSVGIGQISSEVPQNLSASRPQDRQFILSSKKLLLSDSGFYLCAWKGGLAGGPISTDTQYFGPGTRLTVL.

J is TRBJ2-7 and V is TRBV18; 7 bases match TRBD2. The V gene end was trimmed by 4 bases and the J gene end by 6 bases; junction bases not matched to a gene: 3. Per germline, CDR1 KGHSH and CDR2 LQKENI. The CDR3 length is 12 residues. The chain's CDR3 is CASSRRESEQYV. The CDR3 DNA is TGTGCCAGCTCACGGCGGGAGTCCGAGCAGTACGTC.

The gene calls are TRBV5-8 and TRBJ1-2, with 8 bases matching TRBD1. In germline, CDR1 is SGHTS, CDR2 YDEGEE. The CDR3 sequence is 15 residues long. The V and J ends lost 1 base and 4 bases, in that order; junction bases with no gene match: 6. For the CDR3, the DNA is TGTGCCAGCAGCTTGTGGACAGGGAGAAGCTATGGCTACACCTTC. This sequence encodes CASSLWTGRSYGYTF.

J is TRBJ1-1 and V is TRBV12-3 or TRBV12-4; perhaps TRBD1 as D (6 bases). This CDR3 region has 13 residues. With 8 bases removed from V and 10 bases from J, the gap between germline ends came to 20 bases. DNA of the CDR3: TGTGCCAGCGGCCGATTTGAGCGAGGGGGAGCTTTCTTT. Its protein product is CASGRFERGGAFF.

The chain uses TRBV7-9 and TRBJ1-6; TRBD1 aligns across 9 bases. This CDR3 region has 14 residues. Germline CDR1 reads SEHNR; CDR2 reads FQNEAQ (reference sequence). The V and J ends lost 3 bases and 9 bases, in that order; junction bases with no gene match: 3. The CDR3 sequence: CASSLGQGTSPLHF. CDR3 in DNA: TGTGCCAGCAGCTTGGGACAGGGCACTTCACCCCTCCACTTT.

V and J are TRBV4-2 and TRBJ2-7; D is perhaps TRBD1 (5 bases). Trimming took off 0 bases at V and 0 bases at J, with 9 bases between the two ends. From germline, CDR1 is LGHNA and CDR2 YNFKEQ. The CDR3 covers 15 residues. CDR3 nucleotide sequence: TGTGCCAGCAGCCAAGATCGACAGAGCTCCTACGAGCAGTACTTC. Translation gives CASSQDRQSSYEQYF.

The chain carries TRBV4-3 and TRBJ1-3; D ambiguous. Trimming took off 0 bases at V and 0 bases at J, with 9 bases between the two ends. Germline CDR1 LGHNA, CDR2 YSLEER. The CDR3 has 16 amino acids. Here the CDR3 DNA reads TGCGCCAGCAGCCAAGACGTCGGGGACTCTGGAAACACCATATATTTT. This gives the protein CASSQDVGDSGNTIYF.

The chain combines TRBV5-1 with TRBJ2-1, with 7 bases lining up with TRBD2. This CDR3 comprises 18 residues. Germline V gene data show CDR1 as SGHRS and CDR2 as YFSETQ. Germline trimming cut 0 bases from V and 6 bases from J; bases unmatched to any gene: 15. The CDR3 region is CASSLDDTAGMGSNEQFF. Written as DNA, the CDR3 is TGCGCCAGCAGCTTGGATGATACAGCGGGAATGGGCTCCAATGAGCAGTTCTTC.

The chain combines TRBV6-5 with TRBJ1-1, with 10 bases matching TRBD1. J lost 2 bases, V lost 6 bases, and 6 bases had no gene match. Germline V lookup: CDR1 MNHEY, CDR2 SVGAGI. This CDR3 comprises 15 residues. The CDR3 bases are TGTGCCAGCAGACTTCGACAGGGGGCCAACACTGAAGCTTTCTTT. Protein product: CASRLRQGANTEAFF.

The chain is built from TRBV5-1 and TRBJ1-6; TRBD1 matches 7 bases. V was clipped by 0 bases and J by 10 bases; unmatched bases: 4. Germline V gene data show CDR1 as SGHRS and CDR2 as YFSETQ. The CDR3 has 14 residues. CDR3 nucleotides: TGCGCCAGCAGCTTGGGGCAGGGGGACTCACCCCTCCACTTT. Protein: CASSLGQGDSPLHF. The full variable domain, in which reference TRBV5-1 and TRBJ1-6 provide the parts outside the CDR3, is KAGVTQTPRYLIKTRGQQVTLSCSPISGHRSVSWYQQTPGQGLQFLFEYFSETQRNKGNFPGRFSGRQFSNSRSEMNVSTLELGDSALYLCASSLGQGDSPLHFGNGTRLTVT.

This clone was recorded only once. This chain links TRBV10-2 with TRBJ1-4; TRBD1 might be the D (5 bases). V lost 4 bases and J lost 5, with 11 bases in between. CDR3 length: 14 amino acids. The germline CDR1 and CDR2 sequences are WSHSY and SAAADI. CDR3 nucleotide sequence: TGCGCCAGCAGTGGAAACAGGCCCAATGAAAAACTGTTTTTT. Protein product: CASSGNRPNEKLFF.

This clone turned up a few times. V is TRBV19 and J is TRBJ2-2, with D hard to call. The CDR3 is 13 residues long. The V gene lost 7 bases and the J gene lost 4 bases, with 10 bases spanning the gap. CDR1 LNHDA and CDR2 SQIVND come from the germline V gene (reference sequence). CDR3 coding DNA: TGTGCCAGTACGGCGAGGATCACCGGGGAGCTGTTTTTT. The encoded protein is CASTARITGELFF.

The genes are TRBV5-1 and TRBJ1-2; 7 bases fit TRBD1. CDR3 length equals 14 residues. The V and J ends lost 0 bases and 4 bases, in that order; junction bases with no gene match: 3. The germline CDR1 and CDR2 sequences are SGHRS and YFSETQ. The CDR3 bases are TGCGCCAGCAGCTTGGCGGGGACAGTCTATGGCTACACCTTC. Amino acids: CASSLAGTVYGYTF.

The rearrangement uses TRBV10-3 and TRBJ1-5; a possible D gene is TRBD1 (6 bases). Germline CDR1 reads ENHRY; CDR2 reads SYGVKD. Trimming took off 8 bases at V and 5 bases at J, with 13 bases between the two ends. The CDR3 has 13 amino acids. This chain's CDR3 is CAISGTNYQPQHF. The CDR3 DNA sequence: TGTGCCATCTCTGGGACAAACTATCAGCCCCAGCATTTT.

In DNA, the CDR3 is TGTGCCTGGAGATCGGGGGGGGGCATCGATGAGCAGTTCTTC. This encodes CAWRSGGGIDEQFF. The J gene is TRBJ2-1, the V gene TRBV30, with 8 bases fitting TRBD2. The CDR3 consists of 14 residues. Germline V lookup: CDR1 GTSNPN, CDR2 SVGIG (reference sequence). Trimming took 3 bases from V and 8 from J; bases not matched to a gene: 9.

The genes are TRBV28 and TRBJ2-5; 9 bases match TRBD1. The CDR3 is 13 amino acids. CDR1 is MDHEN and CDR2 is SYDVKM in the germline V gene. The CDR3 sequence is CATYPGQGGTQYF. The DNA for the CDR3 is TGTGCGACCTACCCGGGACAGGGCGGGACCCAGTACTTC.

The CDR3 region has the DNA TGCGCCAGCAGCCAATTCTCGGGATTGGGTACGCAGTATTTT. It encodes CASSQFSGLGTQYF. The chain carries TRBV4-3 and TRBJ2-3; a possible D gene is TRBD2 (5 bases). Germline loops: CDR1 LGHNA, CDR2 YSLEER. V was cut by 2 bases and J by 8 bases, with 14 bases left in between. The CDR3 has 14 amino acids.

V gene TRBV3-1 (or the pseudogene TRBV3-2) combines with J gene TRBJ1-2; D gene ambiguous. The germline gives CDR1 LGHDT, CDR2 YNNKEL (reference sequence). Trimming shortened V by 0 bases and J by 7 bases, and 15 bases separated the two germline ends. The CDR3 has 15 residues. As DNA, the CDR3 is TGTGCCAGCAGCCAAGACGCCACGGGGTACTCTGGCTACACCTTC. It yields the protein CASSQDATGYSGYTF.

CDR3 nucleotides: TGTGCCAGCAGTAGTCTAGCGGGAAATTACAATGAGCAGTTCTTC. This sequence encodes CASSSLAGNYNEQFF. The chain combines TRBV6-4 with TRBJ2-1, with 9 positions matching TRBD2. The V gene's germline CDR1 is MRHNA and CDR2 SNTAGT. V dropped 5 bases and J dropped 4; count of bases not matched to a gene: 6. The CDR3 runs to 15 residues.

This clone was counted only a few times. This sequence joins TRBV11-2 and TRBJ2-7; 8 nucleotides line up with TRBD1. The CDR3 extends over 16 amino acids. Germline CDR1 SGHAT, CDR2 FQNNGV. Trimming removed 1 base from V and 4 bases from J; junction bases left unmatched: 9. The CDR3 sequence: CASSLVGTGDDYEQYV. The CDR3 bases are TGTGCCAGCAGCTTAGTGGGGACAGGAGACGATTACGAGCAGTACGTC.

The V gene is TRBV30, the J gene TRBJ2-2; the match to TRBD2 covers 11 bases. CDR1 and CDR2 from the germline V gene are GTSNPN and SVGIG (reference sequence). With V trimmed by 4 bases and J by 5 bases, 6 bases remained unmatched. The CDR3 consists of 15 residues. For the CDR3, the DNA is TGTGCCTGGATACAACTAGCGGGAGAAACCGGGGAGCTGTTTTTT. Amino acids: CAWIQLAGETGELFF.

This chain uses TRBV7-2 with TRBJ2-1; D is perhaps TRBD2 (7 bases). The germline V and J ends were trimmed by 2 bases and 2 bases, with 13 bases remaining between them. The CDR3 extends over 16 amino acids. The V gene's germline CDR1 is SGHTA and CDR2 FQGNSA. The CDR3 region has the DNA TGTGCCAGCAGCTTATACGCGGGGGCTGCCTACAATGAGCAGTTCTTC. Its translation is CASSLYAGAAYNEQFF.

The chain recombines TRBV7-9 with TRBJ1-2, with TRBD1 matching 7 bases. V gave up 4 bases and J gave up 4 bases; unmatched junction bases: 9. CDR3 length equals 15 residues. Germline V CDR1 and CDR2: SEHNR, FQNEAQ (reference sequence). The CDR3 region is CASSSGTALVYGYTF. CDR3 DNA: TGTGCCAGCAGCTCTGGGACAGCCTTAGTCTATGGCTACACCTTC.

The J gene is TRBJ2-5, the V gene TRBV19, with 10 bases matching TRBD1. Germline CDR1 and CDR2: LNHDA and SQIVND (reference sequence). CDR3 length: 16 residues. After removal of 3 bases from V and 5 bases from J, the junction contained 9 bases not matched to a gene. This chain's CDR3 is CASSMGTGVAWETQYF. The CDR3 DNA is TGTGCCAGTAGTATGGGGACAGGGGTCGCTTGGGAGACCCAGTACTTC.

The rearrangement joins TRBV10-1 to TRBJ2-2, with a weak D call TRBD2 (5 bases). Germline CDR1 WNHNN, CDR2 SYGVQD (reference sequence). The CDR3 extends over 14 amino acids. V was shortened by 6 bases and J by 0 bases, with 8 bases between the two germline ends. DNA for the CDR3: TGCGCCAGCAGCCTCGGGGCGAACACCGGGGAGCTGTTTTTT. This codes for CASSLGANTGELFF.